A selection of T cell receptor beta chains follows, all from one sample in a study of shared clonotypes between healthy human individuals. The data were produced by immunoSEQ multiplex PCR, yet TCRdb's version contains in-frame clones alone and is incomplete. The table has roughly 500,000 clones, around 96% seen once; the top ten hold approximately 0.06%. Sequenced: naive CD4+ T cells sorted from blood. The receptors derive from a woman between 25 and 40 years old in good health. Each CDR3 is given with its conserved first and last residue. The order of the fields is clone size, D gene, V gene, J gene, CDR3 DNA, CDR3 protein. A D gene is named only where the DNA matches it firmly. Size values are once, few and many counts, or a class for expanded clones, and some rows have none.

abundance: -
d_gene: TRBD2
v_gene: TRBV6-5
j_gene: TRBJ2-3
CDR3nt: TGTGCCAGCAGAACAAGCGGGAGGGCCCCGGATACGCAGTATTTT
CDR3aa: CASRTSGRAPDTQYF

abundance: once
d_gene: -
v_gene: TRBV20-1
j_gene: TRBJ2-7
CDR3nt: TGCAGTGCCCTCTCCAGCGGCGAGCAGTACTTC
CDR3aa: CSALSSGEQYF

abundance: -
d_gene: -
v_gene: TRBV5-4
j_gene: TRBJ1-1
CDR3nt: TGTGCCAGCAGCTCCGGGGTCAACACTGAAGCTTTCTTT
CDR3aa: CASSSGVNTEAFF

abundance: -
d_gene: -
v_gene: TRBV28
j_gene: TRBJ1-2
CDR3nt: TGTGCCAGCAGTTTACCCACCGACATCGGGGGAGGCTATGGCTACACCTTC
CDR3aa: CASSLPTDIGGGYGYTF

abundance: -
d_gene: -
v_gene: TRBV6-6
j_gene: TRBJ1-3
CDR3nt: TGTGCCAGCAGTTACTCAGGGGGTGTTGGAAACACCATATATTTT
CDR3aa: CASSYSGGVGNTIYF

abundance: -
d_gene: -
v_gene: TRBV10-2
j_gene: TRBJ1-2
CDR3nt: TGCGCCAGCAGTGAAGCTCGGAACTATGGCTACACCTTC
CDR3aa: CASSEARNYGYTF

abundance: -
d_gene: -
v_gene: TRBV2
j_gene: TRBJ1-1
CDR3nt: TGTGCCAGCAGTGCGACCTGGAGGAACACTGAAGCTTTCTTT
CDR3aa: CASSATWRNTEAFF

abundance: -
d_gene: TRBD1
v_gene: TRBV28
j_gene: TRBJ1-2
CDR3nt: TGTGCCAGCAGAGAAGGGACAGTGACTAACTATGGCTACACCTTC
CDR3aa: CASREGTVTNYGYTF

abundance: -
d_gene: -
v_gene: TRBV28
j_gene: TRBJ1-5
CDR3nt: TGTGCCAGCAGTTTTAACGTGGGTATACAGCCCCAGCATTTT
CDR3aa: CASSFNVGIQPQHF

abundance: -
d_gene: -
v_gene: TRBV11-2
j_gene: TRBJ2-1
CDR3nt: TGTGCCAGCAGCTTAAGTATCAACAATGAGCAGTTCTTC
CDR3aa: CASSLSINNEQFF

abundance: -
d_gene: -
v_gene: TRBV18
j_gene: TRBJ2-6
CDR3nt: TGTGCCAGCTCACCATCCGGGACCCGCTCTGGGGCCAACGTCCTGACTTTC
CDR3aa: CASSPSGTRSGANVLTF

abundance: once
d_gene: -
v_gene: TRBV19
j_gene: TRBJ1-1
CDR3nt: TGTGCCAGTAGTATAGGAGGACAGAACACTGAAGCTTTCTTT
CDR3aa: CASSIGGQNTEAFF

abundance: -
d_gene: -
v_gene: TRBV14
j_gene: TRBJ1-4
CDR3nt: TGTGCCAGCAGCCAAAGGGGGGCCAGAACAACTAATGAAAAACTGTTTTTT
CDR3aa: CASSQRGARTTNEKLFF

abundance: -
d_gene: -
v_gene: TRBV6-1
j_gene: TRBJ2-2
CDR3nt: TGTGCCAGCACCCGGGGCGGGACGAACACCGGGGAGCTGTTTTTT
CDR3aa: CASTRGGTNTGELFF

abundance: -
d_gene: TRBD1
v_gene: TRBV6-5
j_gene: TRBJ2-7
CDR3nt: TGTGCCAGAGGCCACCCCGGGACAGGGGGATACGAGCAGTACTTC
CDR3aa: CARGHPGTGGYEQYF

abundance: -
d_gene: TRBD2
v_gene: TRBV6-4
j_gene: TRBJ2-1
CDR3nt: TGTGCCAGCAGTTCCGGGACTAGCAATGAGCAGTTCTTC
CDR3aa: CASSSGTSNEQFF

abundance: -
d_gene: -
v_gene: TRBV6-1
j_gene: TRBJ2-1
CDR3nt: TGTGCCAGCAGTGAACTCTGGCGAAAGTACAGTGAGCAGTTCTTC
CDR3aa: CASSELWRKYSEQFF

abundance: -
d_gene: -
v_gene: TRBV2
j_gene: TRBJ2-5
CDR3nt: TGTGCCAGCACCCTCCGTCGGGGGGCCCCAAGGGAGACCCAGTACTTC
CDR3aa: CASTLRRGAPRETQYF

abundance: -
d_gene: -
v_gene: TRBV5-1
j_gene: TRBJ2-7
CDR3nt: TGCGCCAGCAGCTTGGCCCCCGGCACAAGAGCCTACGAGCAGTACTTC
CDR3aa: CASSLAPGTRAYEQYF

abundance: -
d_gene: -
v_gene: TRBV28
j_gene: TRBJ2-5
CDR3nt: TGTGCCAGCAGTGGGGAGACCCAGTACTTC
CDR3aa: CASSGETQYF

abundance: -
d_gene: -
v_gene: TRBV6-1
j_gene: TRBJ1-1
CDR3nt: TGTGCCAGTGGTCTCAGGTTGAACACTGAAGCTTTCTTT
CDR3aa: CASGLRLNTEAFF

abundance: -
d_gene: TRBD2
v_gene: TRBV7-9
j_gene: TRBJ2-3
CDR3nt: TGTGCCAGCAGCCTGGGACTAGCGGGAGCTGATACGCAGTATTTT
CDR3aa: CASSLGLAGADTQYF

abundance: few
d_gene: -
v_gene: TRBV19
j_gene: TRBJ1-5
CDR3nt: TGTGCCAGTAGTATGAACAGGGAAAGGGATCAGCCCCAGCATTTT
CDR3aa: CASSMNRERDQPQHF

abundance: few
d_gene: -
v_gene: TRBV30
j_gene: TRBJ1-1
CDR3nt: TGTGCCTGGAGTGTGGCGGTTAACACTGAAGCTTTCTTT
CDR3aa: CAWSVAVNTEAFF

abundance: -
d_gene: -
v_gene: TRBV6-5
j_gene: TRBJ1-2
CDR3nt: TGTGCCAGCAGTTATTTTGGACAGTCCGGGTCCTATGGCTACACCTTC
CDR3aa: CASSYFGQSGSYGYTF

abundance: once
d_gene: TRBD2
v_gene: TRBV7-3
j_gene: TRBJ2-7
CDR3nt: TGTGCCAGCAGCTTTGTAGCGGGCCACGAGCAGTACTTC
CDR3aa: CASSFVAGHEQYF

abundance: -
d_gene: -
v_gene: TRBV29-1
j_gene: TRBJ2-6
CDR3nt: TGCAGCGCCCTATCTGGGGCCAACGTCCTGACTTTC
CDR3aa: CSALSGANVLTF

abundance: once
d_gene: TRBD2
v_gene: TRBV13
j_gene: TRBJ2-5
CDR3nt: TGTGCCAGCAGCTTAGAAGTAGGGGACTACCAGCAAGAGACCCAGTACTTC
CDR3aa: CASSLEVGDYQQETQYF

abundance: -
d_gene: TRBD2
v_gene: TRBV6-1
j_gene: TRBJ2-7
CDR3nt: TGTGCCAGCAGTGGGGGGACTAGTGTCTACGAGCAGTACTTC
CDR3aa: CASSGGTSVYEQYF

abundance: -
d_gene: -
v_gene: TRBV7-3
j_gene: TRBJ2-7
CDR3nt: TGTGCCAGCAGCCCTTCCTCAAATGGCGAGCAGTACTTC
CDR3aa: CASSPSSNGEQYF

abundance: -
d_gene: TRBD2
v_gene: TRBV9
j_gene: TRBJ2-1
CDR3nt: TGTGCCAGCAGCGTAGACGGCGGGAGTTCCTACAATGAGCAGTTCTTC
CDR3aa: CASSVDGGSSYNEQFF

abundance: -
d_gene: -
v_gene: TRBV5-1
j_gene: TRBJ1-1
CDR3nt: TGCGCCAGCAGCTTGGTAGGTAGCGACACTGAAGCTTTCTTT
CDR3aa: CASSLVGSDTEAFF

abundance: -
d_gene: -
v_gene: TRBV2
j_gene: TRBJ2-7
CDR3nt: TGTGCCAGCTATAGTTTCGTCGTGGGATCCTACGAGCAGTACTTC
CDR3aa: CASYSFVVGSYEQYF

abundance: -
d_gene: TRBD1
v_gene: TRBV16
j_gene: TRBJ2-2
CDR3nt: TGTGCCAGCAGCCGAGGGACAGGGGCTCTCGGGGAGCTGTTTTTT
CDR3aa: CASSRGTGALGELFF

abundance: -
d_gene: -
v_gene: TRBV28
j_gene: TRBJ2-5
CDR3nt: TGTGCCAGCAGTTTTTCCGGGACTTCACAAGAGACCCAGTACTTC
CDR3aa: CASSFSGTSQETQYF

abundance: -
d_gene: -
v_gene: TRBV7-2
j_gene: TRBJ1-5
CDR3nt: TGTGCCAGCAGCTTATACTCCCGTACCCTCAATCAGCCCCAGCATTTT
CDR3aa: CASSLYSRTLNQPQHF

abundance: -
d_gene: -
v_gene: TRBV27
j_gene: TRBJ2-3
CDR3nt: TGTGCCAGCAGTTTGCAGTCGGTCACTAGCACAGATACGCAGTATTTT
CDR3aa: CASSLQSVTSTDTQYF

abundance: -
d_gene: TRBD2
v_gene: TRBV28
j_gene: TRBJ2-7
CDR3nt: TGTGCCAGCAGTTTTGGCGGGAGCTCCTACGAGCAGTACTTC
CDR3aa: CASSFGGSSYEQYF

abundance: -
d_gene: TRBD2
v_gene: TRBV19
j_gene: TRBJ2-3
CDR3nt: TGTGCCAGTAGTCTCCTCTCGACTAGCGGATACACAGATACGCAGTATTTT
CDR3aa: CASSLLSTSGYTDTQYF

abundance: -
d_gene: TRBD1
v_gene: TRBV28
j_gene: TRBJ2-1
CDR3nt: TGTGCCAGCAGCTCGACCGGGACAGGGACCTACAATGAGCAGTTCTTC
CDR3aa: CASSSTGTGTYNEQFF

abundance: -
d_gene: TRBD1
v_gene: TRBV18
j_gene: TRBJ2-1
CDR3nt: TGTGCCAGCTCACCTTTAACAGGGGCCAGCTCCTACAATGAGCAGTTCTTC
CDR3aa: CASSPLTGASSYNEQFF

abundance: -
d_gene: -
v_gene: TRBV19
j_gene: TRBJ1-5
CDR3nt: TGTGCCAGTAGTTTCTACCTCAATCAGCCCCAGCATTTT
CDR3aa: CASSFYLNQPQHF

abundance: once
d_gene: -
v_gene: TRBV6-5
j_gene: TRBJ2-7
CDR3nt: TGTGCCAGCAGTCCGACAGGGACTAGCTCCTACGAGCAGTACTTC
CDR3aa: CASSPTGTSSYEQYF

abundance: -
d_gene: -
v_gene: TRBV6-5
j_gene: TRBJ2-6
CDR3nt: TGTGCCAGCAGTTCACAGAACGACTTCAACGTCCTGACTTTC
CDR3aa: CASSSQNDFNVLTF

abundance: -
d_gene: TRBD1
v_gene: TRBV10-3
j_gene: TRBJ2-7
CDR3nt: TGTGCCATCAGACGGGACAGGAGTTCTGGCCCCCACTACGAGCAGTACTTC
CDR3aa: CAIRRDRSSGPHYEQYF

abundance: -
d_gene: -
v_gene: TRBV28
j_gene: TRBJ2-1
CDR3nt: TGTGCCACCAAACCCGGGGGCGGGCCCCTCAATGAGCAGTTCTTC
CDR3aa: CATKPGGGPLNEQFF

abundance: -
d_gene: -
v_gene: TRBV21-1
j_gene: TRBJ1-1
CDR3nt: TGTGCCAGCAGCCCATGGGACAGGGGAGAGAATACTGAAGCTTTCTTT
CDR3aa: CASSPWDRGENTEAFF

abundance: -
d_gene: TRBD2
v_gene: TRBV11-2
j_gene: TRBJ2-7
CDR3nt: TGTGCCAGCAGCTTATCGGGGCTAGCGGGAGGTTACGAGCAGTACTTC
CDR3aa: CASSLSGLAGGYEQYF

abundance: -
d_gene: TRBD2
v_gene: TRBV28
j_gene: TRBJ2-7
CDR3nt: TGTGCCAGCAGTTCCGGGACTAGCGGGAGTAGGGTGCAGTACTTC
CDR3aa: CASSSGTSGSRVQYF

abundance: -
d_gene: -
v_gene: TRBV5-8
j_gene: TRBJ2-1
CDR3nt: TGTGCCAGCAGCCAAGGACAGTTCTACAATGAGCAGTTCTTC
CDR3aa: CASSQGQFYNEQFF

abundance: -
d_gene: -
v_gene: TRBV18
j_gene: TRBJ2-1
CDR3nt: TGTGCCAGCTCGCTTGACAGCAATGAGCAGTTCTTC
CDR3aa: CASSLDSNEQFF

abundance: -
d_gene: -
v_gene: TRBV20-1
j_gene: TRBJ1-1
CDR3nt: TGCAGTGCAGGGGGGGACACTGAAGCTTTCTTT
CDR3aa: CSAGGDTEAFF

abundance: -
d_gene: -
v_gene: TRBV5-1
j_gene: TRBJ2-1
CDR3nt: TGCGCCAGCAGCTTGAAAACGGACTACAATGAGCAGTTCTTC
CDR3aa: CASSLKTDYNEQFF

abundance: -
d_gene: -
v_gene: TRBV27
j_gene: TRBJ1-4
CDR3nt: TGTGCCAGCAGAGTAGCAGCAACTAATGAAAAACTGTTTTTT
CDR3aa: CASRVAATNEKLFF